The 21 T cell receptor beta chains below all came from one sample that was sequenced in a study of blood T cell repertoires in COVID-19. Generated by immunoSEQ multiplex PCR, the TCRdb table keeps only in-frame clones and is missing some. The sample carries approximately 140,000 clones, around 89% recorded once. The sequenced material came from peripheral blood. The source of these receptors is a man in his fifties with active or convalescent COVID-19.

Points on this clone: Germline is not matched at one junction end, which may reflect a read error. This rearrangement joins TRBV5-1 to TRBJ1-1; D perhaps matches TRBD1 (6 bases). Germline CDR1 and CDR2: SGHRS and YFSETQ. The CDR3 length is 16 residues. The CDR3 DNA follows: TGCGCCAGCAGTTTGGACAGTCCGAAGATGAACACTGAAGCTTTCTTT. It specifies CASSLDSPKMNTEAFF.

The V call is TRBV10-1, the J call TRBJ2-3; 11 nucleotides line up with TRBD2. CDR3 length: 14 residues. The germline gives CDR1 WNHNN, CDR2 SYGVQD (reference sequence). The junction had 3 bases not matched to a gene; V was cut back by 8 bases and J by 2 bases. CDR3 nucleotide sequence: TGCGCCAGCGCGACTAGCGGGAACACAGATACGCAGTATTTT. This encodes CASATSGNTDTQYF.

The chain uses TRBV5-6 and TRBJ1-1; D not resolved. Germline V gene lookup returns CDR1 SGHDT and CDR2 YYEEEE. V was trimmed by 4 bases and J by 11 bases, leaving 21 bases between them. This CDR3 has 14 amino acids. The CDR3 nucleotides read TGTGCCAGCAGCAAAAGAGGAGACTATGAACCCGCTTTCTTT. Amino acids: CASSKRGDYEPAFF.

This chain uses TRBV19 with TRBJ1-4; D gene unclear. With 6 bases removed from V and 8 bases from J, the gap between germline ends came to 7 bases. The CDR3 length is 11 residues. Germline loops: CDR1 LNHDA, CDR2 SQIVND (reference sequence). CDR3 region: CASRRREKLFF. The CDR3, as DNA: TGTGCCAGTAGGAGGCGAGAAAAACTGTTTTTT.

The chain links TRBV6-5 to TRBJ2-7, with 7 positions matching TRBD2. With V trimmed by 5 bases and J by 1 base, 2 bases remained unmatched. CDR3 size: 13 residues. Per the germline V gene, CDR1 is MNHEY and CDR2 is SVGAGI. DNA for the CDR3: TGTGCCAGCAGTCGGACTAGTTCCTACGAGCAGTACTTC. Protein sequence: CASSRTSSYEQYF.

The genes are TRBV27 and TRBJ2-5; 9 nucleotides align to TRBD1. Trimming took 5 bases from V and 3 from J; bases not matched to a gene: 7. This CDR3 comprises 15 residues. Germline lookup yields CDR1 MNHEY and CDR2 SMNVEV (reference sequence). The CDR3 DNA reads TGTGCCAGCAGTAGCCCGGGACAGGGCAAAGAGACCCAGTACTTC. It codes for CASSSPGQGKETQYF.

The chain uses TRBV11-2 and TRBJ2-7; the D gene is possibly TRBD1 (6 bases). Germline CDR1 SGHAT, CDR2 FQNNGV. There are 13 residues in the CDR3. V dropped 3 bases and J dropped 4 bases, with 10 bases sitting between them. CDR3 bases: TGTGCCAGCAGCTTGCCCAGGGGATACGAGCAGTACTTC. This gives the protein CASSLPRGYEQYF. The variable domain in full, completed from reference TRBV11-2 and TRBJ2-7, reads EAGVAQSPRYKIIEKRQSVAFWCNPISGHATLYWYQQILGQGPKLLIQFQNNGVVDDSQLPKDRFSAERLKGVDSTLKIQPAKLEDSAVYLCASSLPRGYEQYFGPGTRLTVT.

This rearrangement joins TRBV6-5 to TRBJ2-2; TRBD2 matches 7 bases. Germline V gene sequence: CDR1 MNHEY, CDR2 SVGAGI. The CDR3 runs to 15 residues. V gave up 2 bases and J gave up 3 bases; unmatched junction bases: 3. CDR3: CASSYGGVDTGELFF. CDR3 nucleotide sequence: TGTGCCAGCAGTTACGGGGGGGTCGACACCGGGGAGCTGTTTTTT.

Only one count was recorded for this clone. V and J are TRBV10-3 and TRBJ2-7; 8 bases fit TRBD2. Looked up from germline, CDR1 is ENHRY and CDR2 is SYGVKD. After removal of 0 bases from V and 0 bases from J, the junction contained 7 bases not matched to a gene. This CDR3 has 17 amino acids. This CDR3 is CAISESSGGRGSYEQYF. The CDR3 DNA is TGTGCCATCAGTGAGTCGAGCGGGGGCCGCGGCTCCTACGAGCAGTACTTC.

The chain is built from TRBV28 and TRBJ2-3, with D hard to call. The CDR3 is 15 amino acids. Germline CDR1 and CDR2: MDHEN and SYDVKM. V was shortened by 4 bases and J by 4 bases, with 15 bases between the two germline ends. Here the CDR3 DNA reads TGTGCCAGCAGTTCCCCGCCGGAGCACGCAGATACGCAGTATTTT. Protein product: CASSSPPEHADTQYF.

V and J are TRBV7-8 and TRBJ1-5, with D possibly TRBD1 on 5 matching bases. The CDR3 is made up of 16 amino acids. The V end was cut by 2 bases, the J end by 0 bases, with 11 bases between. Germline values: CDR1 SGHVS, CDR2 FQNEAQ. CDR3 DNA sequence: TGTGCCAGCAGCTTAAGACAGAACCCTAGCAATCAGCCCCAGCATTTT. Translated, it gives CASSLRQNPSNQPQHF.

The chain has TRBV28 and TRBJ2-5, with 9 bases matching TRBD2. J lost 4 bases, V lost 5 bases, and 14 bases had no gene match. Germline CDR1 and CDR2: MDHEN and SYDVKM. CDR3 length: 17 amino acids. The CDR3 loop reads CASSRTSGPLFRETQYF. Here the CDR3 DNA reads TGTGCCAGCAGTAGAACTAGCGGGCCCCTTTTTCGAGAGACCCAGTACTTC. The full variable domain, in which reference TRBV28 and TRBJ2-5 provide the parts outside the CDR3, is DVKVTQSSRYLVKRTGEKVFLECVQDMDHENMFWYRQDPGLGLRLIYFSYDVKMKEKGDIPEGYSVSREKKERFSLILESASTNQTSMYLCASSRTSGPLFRETQYFGPGTRLLVL.

V gene TRBV6-6 combines with J gene TRBJ1-6; D call uncertain. V gave up 0 bases and J gave up 7 bases, with 10 bases separating them. The germline V gene has CDR1 MNHNY and CDR2 SVGAGI (reference sequence). This CDR3 has 15 amino acids. CDR3 sequence: CASSYSRGQNSPLHF. In nucleotides, the CDR3 is TGTGCCAGCAGTTACTCTCGGGGTCAGAATTCACCCCTCCACTTT.

V and J are TRBV11-2 and TRBJ2-3, with D tentatively TRBD1 (6 bases). In germline, CDR1 is SGHAT, CDR2 FQNNGV. The V end was cut by 1 base, the J end by 8 bases, with 19 bases between. The CDR3 is 16 residues long. The CDR3 DNA is TGTGCCAGCAGCTTAGGTGGGGGCGCGGTAAGGGTTACGCAGTATTTT. This encodes CASSLGGGAVRVTQYF.

The chain is built from TRBV5-1 and TRBJ1-2; D gene uncertain. V lost 4 bases and J 7 bases, leaving 23 bases between the germline ends. There are 16 residues in the CDR3. CDR1 is SGHRS and CDR2 is YFSETQ in the germline V gene. The CDR3 loop is CASSREGGQTSGGYTF. As DNA, the CDR3 is TGCGCCAGCAGCCGGGAGGGAGGGCAGACGTCGGGTGGCTACACCTTC.

The chain couples TRBV11-3 to TRBJ1-1; 7 bases map to TRBD1. After removal of 5 bases from V and 8 bases from J, the junction contained 5 bases not matched to a gene. From germline, CDR1 is SGHNT and CDR2 YENEEA. The CDR3 spans 12 residues. CDR3 sequence: CASSPGRGEAFF. CDR3 bases: TGTGCCAGCAGCCCGGGCAGGGGGGAAGCTTTCTTT.

The chain recombines TRBV5-6 with TRBJ2-7; TRBD2 aligns across 14 bases. Germline CDR1 is SGHDT and CDR2 is YYEEEE. There are 17 residues in the CDR3. Unmatched junction bases numbered 9, after V lost 2 bases and J lost 5 bases. The CDR3 DNA follows: TGTGCCAGCAGCTTCAGGAGGTGGGGACTAGCGGGGGACGAGCAGTACTTC. Translation: CASSFRRWGLAGDEQYF.

The V gene is TRBV25-1, the J gene TRBJ1-6; TRBD1 is a possible D gene (5 bases). The germline V gene encodes CDR1 MGHDK and CDR2 SYGVNS. The CDR3 has 13 residues. V gave up 6 bases and J gave up 9 bases, with 12 bases separating them. The CDR3: CASREQGISPLHF. The CDR3 bases are TGTGCCAGCAGAGAGCAGGGAATTTCACCCCTCCACTTT. The full variable domain, rest sourced from reference TRBV25-1 and TRBJ1-6, is EADIYQTPRYLVIGTGKKITLECSQTMGHDKMYWYQQDPGMELHLIHYSYGVNSTEKGDLSSESTVSRIRTEHFPLTLESARPSHTSQYLCASREQGISPLHFGNGTRLTVT.

This sequence joins TRBV9 and TRBJ1-2, with TRBD1 matching 7 bases. The germline V gene encodes CDR1 SGDLS and CDR2 YYNGEE. This CDR3 is built from 14 residues. Trimming removed 4 bases from V and 4 bases from J; junction bases left unmatched: 7. The CDR3 DNA reads as TGTGCCAGCAGCCTGGACAGGATAACCTATGGCTACACCTTC. It encodes CASSLDRITYGYTF.

The chain employs TRBV11-2 and TRBJ2-7, with 10 nucleotides matching TRBD2. There are 18 residues in the CDR3. V was pared by 1 base and J by 2 bases, with 11 bases of the junction left unmatched. Germline loops: CDR1 SGHAT, CDR2 FQNNGV. The chain's CDR3 is CASSLATPGLARTYEQYF. CDR3 DNA sequence: TGTGCCAGCAGCTTAGCGACTCCGGGACTAGCGCGGACCTACGAGCAGTACTTC. The entire variable domain, with the rest obtained from reference TRBV11-2 and TRBJ2-7, is as follows: EAGVAQSPRYKIIEKRQSVAFWCNPISGHATLYWYQQILGQGPKLLIQFQNNGVVDDSQLPKDRFSAERLKGVDSTLKIQPAKLEDSAVYLCASSLATPGLARTYEQYFGPGTRLTVT.

The chain recombines TRBV14 with TRBJ1-1, with 7 bases identical to TRBD1. Germline CDR1 reads SGHDN; CDR2 reads FVKESK. The CDR3 is 14 residues long. Unmatched junction bases numbered 8, after V lost 6 bases and J lost 4 bases. The CDR3 sequence: CASRIQGMGTEAFF. CDR3 DNA sequence: TGTGCCAGCAGGATACAGGGGATGGGCACTGAAGCTTTCTTT.